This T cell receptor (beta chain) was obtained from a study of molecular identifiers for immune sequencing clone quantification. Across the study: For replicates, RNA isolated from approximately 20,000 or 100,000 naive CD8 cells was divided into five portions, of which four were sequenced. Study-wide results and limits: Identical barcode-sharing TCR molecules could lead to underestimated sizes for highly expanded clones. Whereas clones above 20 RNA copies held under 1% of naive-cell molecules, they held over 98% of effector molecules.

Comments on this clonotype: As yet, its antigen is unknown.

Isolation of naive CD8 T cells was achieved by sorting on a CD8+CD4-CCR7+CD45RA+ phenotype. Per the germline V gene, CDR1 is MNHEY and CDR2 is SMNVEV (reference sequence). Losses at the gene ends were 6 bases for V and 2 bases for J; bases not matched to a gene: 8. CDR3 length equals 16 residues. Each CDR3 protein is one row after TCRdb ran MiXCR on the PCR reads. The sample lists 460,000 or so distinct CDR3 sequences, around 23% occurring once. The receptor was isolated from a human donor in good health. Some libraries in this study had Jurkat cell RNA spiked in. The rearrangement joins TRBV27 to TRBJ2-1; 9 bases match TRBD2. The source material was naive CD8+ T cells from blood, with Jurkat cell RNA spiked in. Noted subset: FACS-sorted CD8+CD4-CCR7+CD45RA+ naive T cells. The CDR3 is CASRNLLAGPYNEQFF. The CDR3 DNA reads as TGTGCCAGCAGAAATCTACTAGCGGGTCCCTACAATGAGCAGTTCTTC.